The T cell receptor (beta chain) under discussion was sequenced for a study of blood T cell repertoires in COVID-19. Per the study methods: Nucleated cell counts were estimated from reference gene primer amplification. Clones were read by immunoSEQ multiplex PCR, and TCRdb kept only the in-frame ones, dropping some. V, J and clone size were drawn from that table, and D and trimming were deduced from the DNA. The sample shows about 400,000 clones, about 90% of them seen only once. Notes on this clone: The sample holds other DNA sequences that translate to the same CDR3.

V shed 3 bases and J 4 bases; nucleotides not matched to a gene: 2. CDR3 size: 13 residues. CDR1 is KGHSH, CDR2 LQKENI, per germline. V and J are TRBV18 and TRBJ1-1; 7 bases are shared with TRBD1. The sequencing input was PBMCs or T cells enriched from blood (not recorded which). This clonotype originated in a woman under 40 who had recovered from COVID-19. CDR3 sequence (DNA): TGTGCCAGCTCACCCACAGGGGTCACTGAAGCTTTCTTT. This encodes CASSPTGVTEAFF.